In its sample, the clone carrying this T cell receptor (beta chain) was seen many times. Its specificity is unknown. The germline V gene encodes CDR1 MDHEN and CDR2 SYDVKM. The CDR3 has 15 amino acids. Trimming cost V 2 bases and J 2 bases, with 13 bases left between them. This entry comes from a study of T cell repertoires in cytomegalovirus infection. As for the study in general: Both a matching HLA type and CMV infection were indicated by public TCR beta signatures.

TCRdb itself ran the reads through MiXCR, one entry per CDR3 protein. The sample has about 320,000 distinct CDR3 sequences; 9% to 9.5% are singletons. Whole-study results and caveats: The cumulative frequency of public TCR beta families distinguished individuals who carried CMV together with the relevant HLA. CMV-specific HLA-C-restricted TCR beta clonotypes dominated the ex vivo response.

Sequenced input: PBMCs. V gene TRBV28 combines with J gene TRBJ2-7, with a possible D match to TRBD1 (5 bases). This receptor was obtained from a human donor in good health (CMV status not recorded). Some clones in this sample may be carry-over from other donors' samples. In nucleotides, the CDR3 is TGTGCCAGCAGTTTAGCTTGGGGCTCCACCTACGAGCAGTACTTC. It encodes CASSLAWGSTYEQYF. The full variable domain, in which reference TRBV28 and TRBJ2-7 provide the parts outside the CDR3, is DVKVTQSSRYLVKRTGEKVFLECVQDMDHENMFWYRQDPGLGLRLIYFSYDVKMKEKGDIPEGYSVSREKKERFSLILESASTNQTSMYLCASSLAWGSTYEQYFGPGTRLTVT.